This section outlines one TCR beta chain sequence together with its context. What it binds is not known. This entry is derived from a study of cytomegalovirus exposure and HLA in healthy donors. Whole-study results and caveats: Many donors shared some public TCRs, even though most TCR sequences were rare.

The protocol was immunoSEQ multiplex PCR, while the TCRdb copy is restricted to in-frame clones and leaves out a portion. In the table there are more than 140,000 clones, approximately 91% of which are singletons. Per germline, CDR1 KGHSH and CDR2 LQKENI. The CDR3 spans 15 residues. J lost 2 bases, V lost 4 bases, and 5 bases had no gene match. The TCR sequence derives from a woman aged 18-29 years in good health and CMV-seropositive. This chain links TRBV18 with TRBJ1-1, with TRBD1 identical over 9 bases. Sequencing was done on a sample of PBMCs. CDR3 residues: CASSRTGEDNTEAFF. CDR3 nucleotides: TGTGCCAGCTCACGGACAGGGGAAGATAACACTGAAGCTTTCTTT.